The 15 T cell receptor beta chains given below trace back to one sample, sequenced in a study of immune heterogeneity within non-small cell lung tumors. For the TCR beta CDR3, multiplex PCR with 32 V and 13 J primers performed the amplification. TCRdb reprocessed the multiplex PCR reads via MiXCR and lists one record per CDR3 protein. Of approximately 2,900 distinct CDR3 sequences listed, just over 25% are singletons. At about 600 ng per sample, bulk tumor genomic DNA provided the template. Multiple biopsies spaced far apart were taken from each primary tumor during surgery. Surgery that was curative in intent was performed on patients with untreated, newly diagnosed non-small cell lung cancer. The specimen sequenced was lung tumor tissue. The origin of the receptors is a female donor with non-small cell lung cancer.

This clonotype has a handful of counts. This chain uses TRBV7-2 with TRBJ2-7; D gene uncertain. This CDR3 is built from 12 residues. CDR1 and CDR2 from the germline V gene are SGHTA and FQGNSA. The V end lost 4 bases, the J end lost 12 bases, and 16 bases lay between the germline ends. CDR3 amino acids: CASSSVPEAMYF. CDR3 nucleotide sequence: TGTGCCAGCAGCTCGGTACCGGAAGCAATGTACTTC.

By proportion, this clonotype is medium-sized. The CDR3 is CAGVGTVKEYYEQYF. The CDR3 DNA is TGTGCCGGAGTAGGGACGGTCAAAGAGTATTACGAGCAGTACTTC. This chain connects TRBV9 to TRBJ2-7; the D gene could be TRBD1 or TRBD2 (5 bases each). From germline, CDR1 is SGDLS and CDR2 YYNGEE. The germline V and J ends were trimmed by 10 bases and 4 bases, with 24 bases remaining between them. CDR3 length: 15 amino acids.

The chain couples TRBV20-1 to TRBJ2-5; tentatively, D is TRBD1 (6 bases). The CDR3 length is 12 residues. V lost 2 bases and J 5 bases, leaving 9 bases between the germline ends. CDR1 DFQATT and CDR2 SNEGSKA come from the germline V gene (reference sequence). CDR3 nucleotide sequence: TGCAGTGCTAGACAGGGGCGGGAGACCCAGTACTTC. Its translation: CSARQGRETQYF.

This clonotype appeared a few times. The CDR3 DNA reads as TGTGCCAGCAGCGTATTAGCGGGAGAGGGCGAGCAGTACTTC. Its translation is CASSVLAGEGEQYF. This rearrangement joins TRBV9 to TRBJ2-7, with TRBD2 matching 9 bases. The V gene's germline CDR1 is SGDLS and CDR2 YYNGEE. This CDR3 region has 14 residues. V dropped 1 base and J dropped 6; count of bases not matched to a gene: 5.

This clonotype is medium-sized (0.01 to 0.1%) by share. The chain is built from TRBV28 and TRBJ2-7; 7 nucleotides align to TRBD2. The germline V gene encodes CDR1 MDHEN and CDR2 SYDVKM. With V trimmed by 6 bases and J by 2 bases, 16 bases remained unmatched. This CDR3 region has 17 residues. In DNA form, the CDR3 reads TGTGCCAGCAGGGGGATAAGTATGGCGGGAGTCCCCTACGAGCAGTACTTC. Amino acid sequence: CASRGISMAGVPYEQYF.

The rearrangement joins TRBV5-1 to TRBJ2-2; perhaps TRBD2 as D (6 bases). Between the trimmed V and J ends, which lost 7 bases and 8 bases, there was a span of 24 bases. The CDR3 totals 16 residues. The V gene's germline CDR1 is SGHRS and CDR2 YFSETQ. This CDR3 is CASSEVGRESVGELFF. In DNA, the CDR3 is TGCGCCAGCTCAGAGGTTGGTCGGGAGAGTGTTGGGGAGCTGTTTTTT.

This clonotype was picked up one time. V and J are TRBV4-2 and TRBJ2-1, with D possibly matching TRBD2 (6 bases). The length of the CDR3 is 13 residues. V lost 11 bases and J lost 7, with 18 bases in between. The germline V gene has CDR1 LGHNA and CDR2 YNFKEQ. The CDR3 DNA reads TGTGCCGACGCGACGGGAGAGCCTAATGAGCAGTTCTTC. Amino acid sequence: CADATGEPNEQFF.

This clonotype came up a few times. This clone may be a read error of a much larger clone one base away. The J gene is TRBJ2-7, the V gene TRBV27; TRBD1 might be the D (5 bases). The V end lost 5 bases, the J end lost 3 bases, and 11 bases lay between the germline ends. Germline lookup yields CDR1 MNHEY and CDR2 SMNVEV (reference sequence). CDR3 size: 13 residues. The DNA of the CDR3 is TGTGCCAGCAGTACGACAGTGAACTACGAGCAGTACTTC. Amino acid sequence: CASSTTVNYEQYF.

The table lists this clonotype with a few counts. The chain links TRBV28 to TRBJ1-5, with 8 bases aligning to TRBD1. The germline V gene encodes CDR1 MDHEN and CDR2 SYDVKM. The CDR3 has 14 residues. V trimming: 5 bases; J trimming: 6 bases; junction bases outside the gene matches: 6. CDR3 DNA: TGTGCCAGCAGTATCGGACAGGGACGTCAGCCCCAGCATTTT. Translated, it gives CASSIGQGRQPQHF.

Only a few counts were recorded for this clonotype. The chain uses TRBV5-1 and TRBJ1-3; 8 nucleotides agree with TRBD1. The germline gives CDR1 SGHRS, CDR2 YFSETQ. The J segment lost 4 bases and the V segment lost 4 bases, leaving 10 bases of the junction unmatched. The CDR3 extends over 16 amino acids. The CDR3 is CASSASTGAGGNTIYF. The CDR3 DNA reads as TGCGCCAGCAGCGCCTCGACAGGGGCAGGAGGAAACACCATATATTTT.

This clonotype is judged medium-sized (0.01 to 0.1%). The J gene is TRBJ2-2, the V gene TRBV19; D ambiguous. With 5 bases removed from V and 5 bases from J, the gap between germline ends came to 9 bases. The germline V gene encodes CDR1 LNHDA and CDR2 SQIVND (reference sequence). CDR3 length equals 13 residues. The CDR3 bases are TGTGCCAGTAGTCCTAGTTTAACCGGGGAGCTGTTTTTT. Its translation is CASSPSLTGELFF.

The chain has TRBV20-1 and TRBJ2-7; 9 nucleotides align to TRBD2. Germline assignment: CDR1 DFQATT and CDR2 SNEGSKA (reference sequence). Trimming took 4 bases from V and 3 from J; bases not matched to a gene: 13. CDR3 length: 16 amino acids. The CDR3 sequence: CSATKVGREGLYEQYF. DNA for the CDR3: TGCAGTGCTACCAAGGTGGGGCGGGAGGGCCTCTACGAGCAGTACTTC.

This sequence joins TRBV10-2 and TRBJ1-2; D unclear. V lost 2 bases and J 4 bases, leaving 11 bases between the germline ends. Germline values: CDR1 WSHSY, CDR2 SAAADI. This CDR3 is 14 amino acids long. The CDR3 spells CASSEDLGRYGYTF. In nucleotides, the CDR3 is TGCGCCAGCAGTGAGGATTTGGGCCGCTATGGCTACACCTTC.

This chain connects TRBV20-1 to TRBJ2-1, with 7 bases identical to TRBD2. Per the germline V gene, CDR1 is DFQATT and CDR2 is SNEGSKA (reference sequence). Unmatched junction bases numbered 8, after V lost 1 base and J lost 8 bases. This CDR3 comprises 14 residues. CDR3 sequence reads: CSARGTSVWDEQFF. CDR3 sequence (DNA): TGCAGTGCTAGAGGGACTAGTGTCTGGGATGAGCAGTTCTTC.

This clonotype was seen a handful of times. This sequence joins TRBV5-1 and TRBJ1-1; no definite D call. The germline V gene has CDR1 SGHRS and CDR2 YFSETQ. There are 13 residues in the CDR3. V gave up 4 bases and J gave up 8 bases, with 15 bases separating them. CDR3 amino acids: CASSERPEAEAFF. CDR3 in DNA: TGCGCCAGCAGCGAAAGGCCAGAAGCAGAAGCTTTCTTT.